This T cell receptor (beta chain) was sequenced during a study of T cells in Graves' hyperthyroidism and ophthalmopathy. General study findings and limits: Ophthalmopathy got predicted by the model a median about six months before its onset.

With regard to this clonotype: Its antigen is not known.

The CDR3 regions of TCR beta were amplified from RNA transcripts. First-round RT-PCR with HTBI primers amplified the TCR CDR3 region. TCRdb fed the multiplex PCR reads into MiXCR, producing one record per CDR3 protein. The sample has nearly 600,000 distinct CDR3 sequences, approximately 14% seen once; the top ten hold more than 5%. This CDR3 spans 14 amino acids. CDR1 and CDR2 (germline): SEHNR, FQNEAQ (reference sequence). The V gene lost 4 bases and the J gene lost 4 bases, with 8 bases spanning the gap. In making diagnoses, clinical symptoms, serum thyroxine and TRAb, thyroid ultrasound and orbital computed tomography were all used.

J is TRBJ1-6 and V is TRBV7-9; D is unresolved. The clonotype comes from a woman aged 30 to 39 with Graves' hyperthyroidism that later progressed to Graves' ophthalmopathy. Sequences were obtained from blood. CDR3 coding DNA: TGTGCCAGCAGCTCCCGACTTTATAATTCACCCCTCCACTTT. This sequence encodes CASSSRLYNSPLHF. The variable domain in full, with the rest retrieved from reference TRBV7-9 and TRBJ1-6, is DTGVSQNPRHKITKRGQNVTFRCDPISEHNRLYWYRQTLGQGPEFLTYFQNEAQLEKSRLLSDRFSAERPKGSFSTLEIQRTEQGDSAMYLCASSSRLYNSPLHFGNGTRLTVT.